Listed below are T cell receptor beta chains from one sample, sequenced in a study of blood T cells in healthy people across ages. TCRdb used MiXCR to reprocess the 5' RACE reads, holding one entry per CDR3 protein. The profile shows 1.5 million to 2 million distinct CDR3 sequences, 28% of them singletons. Sample: blood. The receptors come from a woman aged 30 to 39 in good health. The CDR3 runs from the conserved cysteine through the conserved F or W. A D gene is named only where the DNA matches it firmly. Part of the rows lack a size; the others show once, few, many or a class for expanded clones.

j_call: TRBJ2-2; clone_size: few; v_call: TRBV6-5; d_call: TRBD1; cdr3_nt: TGTGCCAGCAGCAGGGACAGCCTGAACACCGGGGAGCTGTTTTTT; cdr3_aa: CASSRDSLNTGELFF
j_call: TRBJ1-4; clone_size: .; v_call: TRBV10-3; d_call: .; cdr3_nt: TGTGCCATCAGACAGGGAATGACTAATGAAAAACTGTTTTTT; cdr3_aa: CAIRQGMTNEKLFF
j_call: TRBJ2-2; clone_size: few; v_call: TRBV4-3; d_call: .; cdr3_nt: TGCACCAGCAGCCAAGGACAGTTTTACACCGGGGAGCTGTTTTTT; cdr3_aa: CTSSQGQFYTGELFF
j_call: TRBJ2-7; clone_size: .; v_call: TRBV2; d_call: .; cdr3_nt: TGTGCCAGCAGGGGGACTTCCGAGCAGTACTTC; cdr3_aa: CASRGTSEQYF
j_call: TRBJ1-1; clone_size: .; v_call: TRBV19; d_call: .; cdr3_nt: TGTGCCAGTAGTAGATGGGAGGTACACACTGAAGCTTTCTTT; cdr3_aa: CASSRWEVHTEAFF
j_call: TRBJ1-5; clone_size: few; v_call: TRBV6-2/TRBV6-3; d_call: .; cdr3_nt: TGTGCCAGCAGCAACAACAGGGGCAATCAGCCCCAGCATTTT; cdr3_aa: CASSNNRGNQPQHF
j_call: TRBJ2-7; clone_size: many; v_call: TRBV7-2; d_call: .; cdr3_nt: TGTGCCAGCAGCTTACCTGGGCCAGGGGATTCCTACGAGCAGTACTTC; cdr3_aa: CASSLPGPGDSYEQYF
j_call: TRBJ2-1; clone_size: .; v_call: TRBV7-2; d_call: .; cdr3_nt: TGTGCCAGCAGCTTTGGTGGGGTAACTGAGCAGTTCTTC; cdr3_aa: CASSFGGVTEQFF
j_call: TRBJ2-3; clone_size: .; v_call: TRBV15; d_call: .; cdr3_nt: TGTGCCACCAGCAGCCCCCGGGGCGCGGGGACAGATACGCAGTATTTT; cdr3_aa: CATSSPRGAGTDTQYF
j_call: TRBJ1-1; clone_size: .; v_call: TRBV29-1; d_call: .; cdr3_nt: TGCAACGCCACGGAGAAATCTGAAGCTTTCTTT; cdr3_aa: CNATEKSEAFF
j_call: TRBJ2-7; clone_size: .; v_call: TRBV6-2/TRBV6-3; d_call: .; cdr3_nt: TGTGCCAGCAGTTACCCAGGGGACAGGGGGACGGAGCGGGAGGGCCTCAGCTCCTACAATGAGCAGTACTTC; cdr3_aa: CASSYPGDRGTEREGLSSYNEQYF
j_call: TRBJ2-2; clone_size: .; v_call: TRBV24-1; d_call: .; cdr3_nt: TGTGCCACCAGTGATCCGATTACCCGGGAGCTGTTTTTT; cdr3_aa: CATSDPITRELFF
j_call: TRBJ1-4; clone_size: few; v_call: TRBV5-6; d_call: .; cdr3_nt: TGTGCCAGCAGCTTGGTTGGTGTGGGCTCCTACGATGAAAAACTGTTTTTT; cdr3_aa: CASSLVGVGSYDEKLFF
j_call: TRBJ2-7; clone_size: .; v_call: TRBV27; d_call: .; cdr3_nt: TGTGCCAGCGGTCCAACAGGGTTCCCCAACGAGCAGTACTTC; cdr3_aa: CASGPTGFPNEQYF
j_call: TRBJ2-5; clone_size: many; v_call: TRBV7-2; d_call: TRBD1; cdr3_nt: TGTGCCAGCAGTCCAAGACAGGGGGGACAAGAGACCCAGTACTTC; cdr3_aa: CASSPRQGGQETQYF
j_call: TRBJ2-1; clone_size: few; v_call: TRBV19; d_call: TRBD1; cdr3_nt: TGTGCCAGTAGGCGGGACAGGTGGTACAATGAGCAGTTCTTC; cdr3_aa: CASRRDRWYNEQFF
j_call: TRBJ2-7; clone_size: many; v_call: TRBV9; d_call: TRBD1; cdr3_nt: TGTGCCAGCAGCGCCGGGACAGGGTCCCACTACGAGCAGTACTTC; cdr3_aa: CASSAGTGSHYEQYF
j_call: TRBJ2-7; clone_size: few; v_call: TRBV11-2; d_call: TRBD2; cdr3_nt: TGTGCCAGCAGCCCCCCCGGACTAGCGGGAGATTACGAGCAGTACTTC; cdr3_aa: CASSPPGLAGDYEQYF
j_call: TRBJ2-4; clone_size: .; v_call: TRBV6-5; d_call: TRBD2; cdr3_nt: TGTGCCAGCAGTTACTCGGGCGGGGGGCAAAACATTCAGTACTTC; cdr3_aa: CASSYSGGGQNIQYF
j_call: TRBJ2-7; clone_size: many; v_call: TRBV5-1; d_call: TRBD2; cdr3_nt: TGCGCCAGCAGCTTAAGCGGGGGCTACTACGAGCAGTACTTC; cdr3_aa: CASSLSGGYYEQYF
j_call: TRBJ1-2; clone_size: many; v_call: TRBV29-1; d_call: .; cdr3_nt: TGCAGCGTTGAAGGGTCGGGCCTCACCTCGGAAGGCTACACCTTC; cdr3_aa: CSVEGSGLTSEGYTF
j_call: TRBJ2-5; clone_size: .; v_call: TRBV12-3/TRBV12-4; d_call: TRBD2; cdr3_nt: TGTGCCAGCAGTGAGACTAGCGGGAGGGACGAGACCCAGTACTTC; cdr3_aa: CASSETSGRDETQYF
j_call: TRBJ2-7; clone_size: many; v_call: TRBV5-8; d_call: TRBD2; cdr3_nt: TGTGCCAGCAGCTTGGGACTAGCGAGCGACGAGCAGTACTTC; cdr3_aa: CASSLGLASDEQYF
j_call: TRBJ2-5; clone_size: .; v_call: TRBV18; d_call: .; cdr3_nt: TGTGCCAGCTCAACACGGCGGAGGGCGGGGGAGACCCAGTACTTC; cdr3_aa: CASSTRRRAGETQYF
j_call: TRBJ2-7; clone_size: .; v_call: TRBV5-1; d_call: TRBD2; cdr3_nt: TGCGCCAGCAGCTTGGGAGCGGGAGGGACTACCTACGAGCAGTACTTC; cdr3_aa: CASSLGAGGTTYEQYF
j_call: TRBJ2-3; clone_size: many; v_call: TRBV20-1; d_call: TRBD2; cdr3_nt: TGCAGGGAAGGCGGGAGGGCGACAGATACGCAGTATTTT; cdr3_aa: CREGGRATDTQYF
j_call: TRBJ1-1; clone_size: .; v_call: TRBV18; d_call: .; cdr3_nt: TGTGCCAGCTCACCAGGGGTACCCCGCACTGAAGCTTTCTTT; cdr3_aa: CASSPGVPRTEAFF
j_call: TRBJ2-1; clone_size: few; v_call: TRBV2; d_call: .; cdr3_nt: TGTGCCAGCAGTGAACGGGGGAAAGACCCACTTGTGAATGAGCAGTTCTTC; cdr3_aa: CASSERGKDPLVNEQFF
j_call: TRBJ2-1; clone_size: .; v_call: TRBV20-1; d_call: TRBD2; cdr3_nt: TGCAGTGCTAGTCGTGTCCGGGGGGGAGGGGAGCAGTTCTTC; cdr3_aa: CSASRVRGGGEQFF
j_call: TRBJ2-7; clone_size: few; v_call: TRBV6-1; d_call: TRBD1; cdr3_nt: TGTGCCGGACAGGACAGGGCCGACTACGAGCAGTACTTC; cdr3_aa: CAGQDRADYEQYF
j_call: TRBJ2-7; clone_size: few; v_call: TRBV12-3/TRBV12-4; d_call: TRBD2; cdr3_nt: TGTGCCAGCAGCCTCTCGGGACTAGGGGCCGGCGAGCAGTACTTC; cdr3_aa: CASSLSGLGAGEQYF
j_call: TRBJ1-2; clone_size: .; v_call: TRBV14; d_call: .; cdr3_nt: TGTGCCAGCAGCCAAGATCTGGTGGGAAGCTACACCTTC; cdr3_aa: CASSQDLVGSYTF
j_call: TRBJ1-1; clone_size: .; v_call: TRBV5-1; d_call: .; cdr3_nt: TGCGCCAGCAGCCCGATAACAGATCCGGACACTGAAGCTTTCTTT; cdr3_aa: CASSPITDPDTEAFF
j_call: TRBJ2-7; clone_size: few; v_call: TRBV7-9; d_call: TRBD1; cdr3_nt: TGTGCCAGCAGCGCAACCGGGACAGCCTCCTTTGCGTACTTC; cdr3_aa: CASSATGTASFAYF
j_call: TRBJ1-2; clone_size: .; v_call: TRBV7-9; d_call: .; cdr3_nt: TGTGCCAGCAGCACCGTCAGGGAGGTCGGCTACACCTTC; cdr3_aa: CASSTVREVGYTF
j_call: TRBJ1-6; clone_size: .; v_call: TRBV9; d_call: .; cdr3_nt: TGTGCCAGCAGCGTAGACCAGGGGACGTCGAATTCACCCCTCCACTTT; cdr3_aa: CASSVDQGTSNSPLHF
j_call: TRBJ2-7; clone_size: many; v_call: TRBV29-1; d_call: .; cdr3_nt: TGCAGCGTTGAAGATAACAGGGGAGGCGACGAGCAGTACTTC; cdr3_aa: CSVEDNRGGDEQYF
j_call: TRBJ2-7; clone_size: few; v_call: TRBV20-1; d_call: .; cdr3_nt: TGCAGTGCCATTCCCTTTAGCTACGAGCAGTACTTC; cdr3_aa: CSAIPFSYEQYF
j_call: TRBJ2-3; clone_size: few; v_call: TRBV2; d_call: .; cdr3_nt: TGTGCCAGCAGTTTGGGGATCTCGGGGGATACGCAGTATTTT; cdr3_aa: CASSLGISGDTQYF
j_call: TRBJ2-2; clone_size: .; v_call: TRBV7-9; d_call: .; cdr3_nt: TGTGCCAGCAGCTTATCCCGGATCAACACCGGGGAGCTGTTTTTT; cdr3_aa: CASSLSRINTGELFF
j_call: TRBJ2-7; clone_size: .; v_call: TRBV7-9; d_call: .; cdr3_nt: TGTGCCAGCAGCTTAGTGGCCGGAACGAGACAGTACGAGCAGTACTTC; cdr3_aa: CASSLVAGTRQYEQYF
j_call: TRBJ1-2; clone_size: few; v_call: TRBV29-1; d_call: .; cdr3_nt: TGCAGCGTTGGTGGGACAAGCTATGGCTACACCTTC; cdr3_aa: CSVGGTSYGYTF